Listed below are T cell receptor beta chains from one sample, sequenced in a study of blood T cell repertoires in COVID-19. Method: immunoSEQ multiplex PCR; TCRdb's copy keeps in-frame clones and lacks some. The repertoire includes a few hundred thousand clones, approximately 83% of them detected once, and around 4.4% sits in the top ten. The sequencing input was PBMCs or T cells enriched from blood (not recorded which). Receptor source: a woman aged 40-49 years with acute COVID-19. Each CDR3 is given with its conserved first and last residue. A D gene is named only where the DNA matches it firmly. The size of a clone is reported for some rows only, either as once, few or many, or as a class for expanded clones.

>TRBJ2-7|TRBD1|.|TRBV6-5
TGTGCCAGCAGTTCACGGGACAGGGGCGAGCAGTACTTC
CASSSRDRGEQYF
>TRBJ2-3|TRBD1|.|TRBV14
TGTGCCAGCAGCCAAGATCGAGGCAGGGGGTGGGATACGCAGTATTTT
CASSQDRGRGWDTQYF
>TRBJ1-2|.|.|TRBV6-6
TGTGCCAGCATTAACCTCTCCTTGGGGGGGGGCTATGGCTACACCTTC
CASINLSLGGGYGYTF
>TRBJ2-4|TRBD1|few|TRBV15
TGTGCCACCAGCAGAGATCCAAGGACAGGGGGCGTGGGAAACATTCAGTACTTC
CATSRDPRTGGVGNIQYF
>TRBJ1-4|.|.|TRBV19
TGTGCCAGTAGTATAAACAACTGGGAACAGGTTAATGAAAAACTGTTTTTT
CASSINNWEQVNEKLFF
>TRBJ1-2|.|.|TRBV2
TGTGCCAGCAGGGGAGTCCCCGGGGAAGGCTACACCTTC
CASRGVPGEGYTF
>TRBJ2-7|.|.|TRBV12-5
TGTGCTAGTGGACAGGGCCTCTACGAGCAGTACTTC
CASGQGLYEQYF
>TRBJ1-3|.|.|TRBV11-2
TGTGCCAGCAGCTTGGCAGGGCGAAAAGCTGGAAACACCATATATTTT
CASSLAGRKAGNTIYF
>TRBJ2-1|TRBD1|.|TRBV27
TGTGCCAGCAGTTTATCTCCAGGGGGCGCGATCAATGAGCAGTTCTTC
CASSLSPGGAINEQFF
>TRBJ1-4|TRBD1|.|TRBV7-2
TGTGCCAGCAGCCCAAACAGGGGTGGTGAAAAACTGTTTTTT
CASSPNRGGEKLFF
>TRBJ2-7|.|.|TRBV24-1
TGTGCCACCAGTGACCCCATGGCACCAGCGCCGTACGAGCAGTACTTC
CATSDPMAPAPYEQYF
>TRBJ2-7|.|.|TRBV4-1
TGCGCCAGCAGCCAACAGGCCTCCTACGAGCAGTACTTC
CASSQQASYEQYF
>TRBJ2-2|.|.|TRBV27
TGTGCCAGCAGTTTCCACGGGACTGGAGGCACCGGGGAGCTGTTTTTT
CASSFHGTGGTGELFF
>TRBJ1-1|.|few|TRBV5-1
TGCGCCAGCAGCTTAACTCAGGGGAACACTGAAGCTTTCTTT
CASSLTQGNTEAFF
>TRBJ2-7|TRBD2|.|TRBV2
TGTGCCAGCATTTACGAGACAGCGGGGGGCGAGCAGTACTTC
CASIYETAGGEQYF
>TRBJ1-4|TRBD1|.|TRBV5-1
TGCGCCAGCAGCTTACAGGGGGCAGAGGAAAAACTGTTTTTT
CASSLQGAEEKLFF
>TRBJ1-4|TRBD1|few|TRBV9
TGTGCCAGCAGCTCCGGACAGGGGGGGATTCCTAATGAAAAACTGTTTTTT
CASSSGQGGIPNEKLFF
>TRBJ2-5|.|.|TRBV15
TGTGCCACCAGCAGAGACAGGGGTTCGGAGACCCAGTACTTC
CATSRDRGSETQYF
>TRBJ2-1|TRBD2|.|TRBV6-2/TRBV6-3
TGTGCCAGCAGTTACGGGGGGGCCTACAATGAGCAGTTCTTC
CASSYGGAYNEQFF
>TRBJ2-2|TRBD1|.|TRBV5-1
TGCGCCAGCAGTCAGCCCCGGGACAGGGGTCACACCGGGGAGCTGTTTTTT
CASSQPRDRGHTGELFF
>TRBJ1-2|.|.|TRBV18
TGTGCCAGCTCACCACTTACGGGAGGCTACACCTTC
CASSPLTGGYTF
>TRBJ1-1|.|.|TRBV14
TGTGCCAGCAGCCGAGGGGGAATTGTGAACACTGAAGCTTTCTTT
CASSRGGIVNTEAFF
>TRBJ2-1|TRBD2|.|TRBV6-4
TGTGCCAGCAGTGAGGGGACTAGCGGCTACAATGAGCAGTTCTTC
CASSEGTSGYNEQFF
>TRBJ2-7|TRBD2|.|TRBV19
TGTGCCAGTAGTATGGGGGGCCCTAGCGGGGGCCCCTACGAGCAGTACTTC
CASSMGGPSGGPYEQYF
>TRBJ2-5|.|.|TRBV5-1
TGCGCCAGCAGCACGCTGTCAGGGGAAGAGACCCAGTACTTC
CASSTLSGEETQYF
>TRBJ2-7|.|.|TRBV15
TGTGCCACCAGCCGGGGGATCACCTACGAGCAGTACTTC
CATSRGITYEQYF
>TRBJ2-5|.|.|TRBV7-6
TGTGCCAGCAGCTTACAGGGTGGTAGGGAGACCCAGTACTTC
CASSLQGGRETQYF
>TRBJ1-5|TRBD1|.|TRBV6-4
TGTGCCAGCAGTGACCTAGACAGGGTGCATTCCACCTATAGCAATCAGCCCCAGCATTTT
CASSDLDRVHSTYSNQPQHF
>TRBJ2-5|.|once|TRBV4-1
TGCGCCAGCAGCCAAGACAGGGTAATGGAGACCCAGTACTTC
CASSQDRVMETQYF
>TRBJ1-2|TRBD1|.|TRBV11-2
TGTGCCAGCAGTACGGACAGGGGAAACTATGGCTACACCTTC
CASSTDRGNYGYTF
>TRBJ1-1|.|.|TRBV4-3
TGCGCCAGCAGCCGCGGATACTACACTGAAGCTTTCTTT
CASSRGYYTEAFF
>TRBJ2-1|TRBD1|.|TRBV5-6
TGTGCCAGCAGCAAAACTGCCAGGGGGCTTAGCTCCTACAATGAGCAGTTCTTC
CASSKTARGLSSYNEQFF
>TRBJ2-5|TRBD2|.|TRBV4-3
TGCGCCAGCAGCCAAGATGCGGGGGGCGGCCAAGAGACCCAGTACTTC
CASSQDAGGGQETQYF
>TRBJ2-1|TRBD2|.|TRBV3-1/TRBV3-2
TGTGCCAGCAGCCAAGTTCTACTAGCGAGCCACAATGAGCAGTTCTTC
CASSQVLLASHNEQFF
>TRBJ2-3|.|.|TRBV6-5
TGTGCCAGCAGCCCCTCCAGTCTCGGGAATACGCAGTATTTT
CASSPSSLGNTQYF
>TRBJ2-1|.|.|TRBV7-2
TGTGCCAGCAGCCGCGTTGGACTATACAATGAGCAGTTCTTC
CASSRVGLYNEQFF
>TRBJ1-6|TRBD1|.|TRBV3-1/TRBV3-2
TGTGCCAGCAGCGATGGACAGGAAATCTATAATTCACCCCTCCACTTT
CASSDGQEIYNSPLHF
>TRBJ2-7|TRBD1|.|TRBV14
TGTGCCAGCAGCCAAGATTTGACGAACCGGGACAGGCACTACGAGCAGTACTTC
CASSQDLTNRDRHYEQYF
>TRBJ2-5|.|.|TRBV7-2
TGTGCCAGCAGCTTAGGAACACTAGCTGGGCAAGAGACCCAGTACTTC
CASSLGTLAGQETQYF
>TRBJ2-3|.|.|TRBV7-3
TGTGCCAGCAGCTCTAGTGTGCGGGATACGCAGTATTTT
CASSSSVRDTQYF
>TRBJ1-2|.|.|TRBV2
TGTGCCAGCCGTTTTCGGGGGGCTGGCTATGGCTACACCTTC
CASRFRGAGYGYTF
>TRBJ1-3|.|.|TRBV10-3
TGTGCCATCCAGGGCTTGCGAAACACCATATATTTT
CAIQGLRNTIYF
>TRBJ2-7|.|.|TRBV5-8
TGTGCCAGCAGCTTACTCGGGAGCTACGAGCAGTACTTC
CASSLLGSYEQYF
>TRBJ1-5|TRBD1|.|TRBV28
TGTGCCAGTTGGCCACAGGGGTGGGGATATAGCAATCAGCCCCAGCATTTT
CASWPQGWGYSNQPQHF
>TRBJ2-3|.|.|TRBV9
TGTGCCAGCAGCCAAGCAGGCCGGAGGGGCACAGATACGCAGTATTTT
CASSQAGRRGTDTQYF
>TRBJ1-1|.|.|TRBV2
TGTGCCAGCACAGTACAGGGTTTAGCTGAAGCTTTCTTT
CASTVQGLAEAFF
>TRBJ2-2|.|.|TRBV15
TGTGCCACCAGCAGAGAACTCTTAGACACCGGGGAGCTGTTTTTT
CATSRELLDTGELFF
>TRBJ2-5|TRBD2|.|TRBV3-1/TRBV3-2
TGTGCCAGCAGCCAAGATAAGTCTAGCGGGGGCCGGATGGGAGAGACCCAGTACTTC
CASSQDKSSGGRMGETQYF